This TCR beta chain appears in the sequencing data of a study of T cell responses to AZD1222 COVID-19 vaccine. TCRdb's table, derived via immunoSEQ multiplex PCR, lists solely in-frame clones and lacks some. Here the sample spans 130,000 to 150,000 clones, around 89% being singletons. The receptor was isolated from an adult in good health. This specimen consisted of peripheral blood, obtained on day 0 of AZD1222 vaccination.

CDR3 nucleotides: TGCGCCAGCAGCCAAGGTGCCAGGGGGGGTGAGCAGTTCTTC. The encoded protein is CASSQGARGGEQFF. The chain uses TRBV4-3 and TRBJ2-1; D possibly matches TRBD1 or TRBD2 (7 bases each). The germline V and J ends were trimmed by 1 base and 9 bases, with 13 bases remaining between them. The CDR3 is 14 residues long. From germline, CDR1 is LGHNA and CDR2 YSLEER.